This entry concerns a single T cell receptor beta chain. The CDR3 covers 14 residues. The germline gives CDR1 MGHRA, CDR2 YSYEKL. Trimming pared 4 bases from V and 8 bases from J, leaving 17 bases between. This record comes from a study of blood T cell repertoires in COVID-19. Those who participated ranged in age from roughly 18 to 100 years and resided in 20 to 30 US areas. Some clones are missing from TCRdb's copy, which holds only in-frame ones; the method was immunoSEQ multiplex PCR. The sample lists around 300,000 clones; 70% to 90% were seen once. The chain uses TRBV4-1 and TRBJ1-2; weak D call: TRBD1 (6 bases). The sequenced sample consisted of PBMCs or T cells enriched from blood (not recorded which). The source is a woman aged 25 to 39 who had recovered from COVID-19. This CDR3 is CASSPLRGAEGYTF. As DNA, the CDR3 is TGCGCCAGCAGCCCGCTCCGGGGGGCTGAAGGCTACACCTTC.